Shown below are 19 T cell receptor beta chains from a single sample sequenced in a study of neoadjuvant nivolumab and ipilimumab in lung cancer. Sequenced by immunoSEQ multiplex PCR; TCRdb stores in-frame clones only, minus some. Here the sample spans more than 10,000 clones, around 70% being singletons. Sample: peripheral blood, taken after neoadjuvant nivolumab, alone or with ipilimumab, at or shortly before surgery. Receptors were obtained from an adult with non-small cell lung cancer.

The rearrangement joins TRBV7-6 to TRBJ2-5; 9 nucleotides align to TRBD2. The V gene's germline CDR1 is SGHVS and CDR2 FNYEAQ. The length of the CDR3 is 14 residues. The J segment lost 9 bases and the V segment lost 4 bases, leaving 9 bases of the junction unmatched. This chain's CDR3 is CASSSGTSPVAQYF. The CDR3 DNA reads TGTGCCAGCAGCTCCGGGACTAGCCCAGTGGCCCAGTACTTC.

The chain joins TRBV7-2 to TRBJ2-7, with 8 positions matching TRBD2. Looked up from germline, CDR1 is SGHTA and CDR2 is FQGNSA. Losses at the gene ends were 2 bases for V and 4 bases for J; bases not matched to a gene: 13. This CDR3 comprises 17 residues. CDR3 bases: TGTGCCAGCAGCTTATCTGCGGGGGGCCTTCTCCTTTACGAGCAGTACTTC. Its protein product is CASSLSAGGLLLYEQYF.

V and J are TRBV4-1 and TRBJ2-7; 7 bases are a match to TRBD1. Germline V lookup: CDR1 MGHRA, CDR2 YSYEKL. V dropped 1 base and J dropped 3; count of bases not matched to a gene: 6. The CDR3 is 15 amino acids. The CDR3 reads CASSQVWSGGYEQYF. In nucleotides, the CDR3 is TGCGCCAGCAGCCAAGTATGGTCAGGGGGCTACGAGCAGTACTTC.

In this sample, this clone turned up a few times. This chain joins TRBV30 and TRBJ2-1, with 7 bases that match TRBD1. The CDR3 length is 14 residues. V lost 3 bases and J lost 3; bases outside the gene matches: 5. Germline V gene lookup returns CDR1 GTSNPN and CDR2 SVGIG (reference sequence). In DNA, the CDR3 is TGTGCCTGGAGCGACAGGGCGGTCTACAATGAGCAGTTCTTC. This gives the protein CAWSDRAVYNEQFF.

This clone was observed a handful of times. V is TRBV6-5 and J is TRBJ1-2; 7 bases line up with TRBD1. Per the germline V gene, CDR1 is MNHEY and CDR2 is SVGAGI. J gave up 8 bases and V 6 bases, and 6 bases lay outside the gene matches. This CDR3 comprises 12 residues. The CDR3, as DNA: TGTGCCAGCAGCAGGGGGAGGGACGGCTACACCTTC. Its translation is CASSRGRDGYTF.

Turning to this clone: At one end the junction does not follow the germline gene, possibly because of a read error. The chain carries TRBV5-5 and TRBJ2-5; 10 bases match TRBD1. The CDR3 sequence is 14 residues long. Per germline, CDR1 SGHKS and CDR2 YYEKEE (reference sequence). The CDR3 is CASRLDRGIETQYF. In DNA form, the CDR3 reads TGTGCCAGCAGGTTGGACAGGGGGATAGAGACCCAGTACTTC.

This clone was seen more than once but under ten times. The CDR3 nucleotides read TGTGCCAGCAGCTTAGATCGGGACAGTAACAATCAGCCCCAGCATTTT. As protein: CASSLDRDSNNQPQHF. This rearrangement joins TRBV11-3 to TRBJ1-5; 7 bases agree with TRBD1. In germline, CDR1 is SGHNT, CDR2 YENEEA. The V segment lost 0 bases and the J segment 3 bases; nucleotides outside the gene matches: 5. The CDR3 consists of 16 residues.

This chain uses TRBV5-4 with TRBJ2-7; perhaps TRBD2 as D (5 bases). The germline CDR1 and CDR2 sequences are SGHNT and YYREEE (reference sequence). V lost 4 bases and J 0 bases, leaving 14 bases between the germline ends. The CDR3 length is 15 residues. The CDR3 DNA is TGTGCCAGCAGCCCAACTTTGAGGGACTCCTACGAGCAGTACTTC. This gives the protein CASSPTLRDSYEQYF.

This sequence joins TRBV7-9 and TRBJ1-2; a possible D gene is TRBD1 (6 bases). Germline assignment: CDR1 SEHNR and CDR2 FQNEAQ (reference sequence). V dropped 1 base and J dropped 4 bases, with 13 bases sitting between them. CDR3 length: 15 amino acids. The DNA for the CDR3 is TGTGCCAGCAGCTTAGGCAGGGGATTAAGCTATGGCTACACCTTC. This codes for CASSLGRGLSYGYTF. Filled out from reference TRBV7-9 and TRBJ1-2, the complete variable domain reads DTGVSQNPRHKITKRGQNVTFRCDPISEHNRLYWYRQTLGQGPEFLTYFQNEAQLEKSRLLSDRFSAERPKGSFSTLEIQRTEQGDSAMYLCASSLGRGLSYGYTFGSGTRLTVV.

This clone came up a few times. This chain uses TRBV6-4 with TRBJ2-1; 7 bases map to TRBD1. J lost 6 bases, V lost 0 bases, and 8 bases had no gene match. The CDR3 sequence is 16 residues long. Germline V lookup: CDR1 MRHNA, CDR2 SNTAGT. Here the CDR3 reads CASSDSVGTASNEQFF. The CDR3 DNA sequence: TGTGCCAGCAGTGACTCGGTCGGGACAGCCAGCAATGAGCAGTTCTTC.

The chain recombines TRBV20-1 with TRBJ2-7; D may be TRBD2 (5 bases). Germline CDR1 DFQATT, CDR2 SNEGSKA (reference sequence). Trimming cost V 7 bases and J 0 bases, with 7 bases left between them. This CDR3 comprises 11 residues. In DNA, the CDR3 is TGCAGTGGGGAGAGCTCCTACGAGCAGTACTTC. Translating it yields CSGESSYEQYF.

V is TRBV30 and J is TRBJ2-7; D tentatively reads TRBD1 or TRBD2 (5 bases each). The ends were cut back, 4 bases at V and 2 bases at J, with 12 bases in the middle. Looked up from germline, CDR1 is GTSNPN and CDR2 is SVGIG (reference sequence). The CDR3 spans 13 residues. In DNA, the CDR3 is TGTGCCTGGACACGGGGCAGGCCCTACGAGCAGTACTTC. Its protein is CAWTRGRPYEQYF.

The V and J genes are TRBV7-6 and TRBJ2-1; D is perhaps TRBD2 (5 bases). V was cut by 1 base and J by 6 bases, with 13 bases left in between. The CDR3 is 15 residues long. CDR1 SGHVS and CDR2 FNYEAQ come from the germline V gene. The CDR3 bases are TGTGCCAGCAGCTTAGACGGCGGGTACCGCAATGAGCAGTTCTTC. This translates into CASSLDGGYRNEQFF.

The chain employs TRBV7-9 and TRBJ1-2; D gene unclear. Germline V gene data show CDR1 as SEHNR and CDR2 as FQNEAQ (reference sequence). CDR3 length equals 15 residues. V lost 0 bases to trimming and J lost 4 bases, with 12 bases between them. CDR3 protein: CASSLATSSVYGYTF. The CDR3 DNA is TGTGCCAGCAGCTTAGCAACCAGTTCGGTCTATGGCTACACCTTC.

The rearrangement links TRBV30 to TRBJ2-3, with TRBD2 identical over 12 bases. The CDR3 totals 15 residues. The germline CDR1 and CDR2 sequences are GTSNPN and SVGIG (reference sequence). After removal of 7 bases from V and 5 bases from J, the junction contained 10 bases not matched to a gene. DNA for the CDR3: TGTGCCTCCGCTCTAGCGGGAGGGCGTGTAGATACGCAGTATTTT. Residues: CASALAGGRVDTQYF.

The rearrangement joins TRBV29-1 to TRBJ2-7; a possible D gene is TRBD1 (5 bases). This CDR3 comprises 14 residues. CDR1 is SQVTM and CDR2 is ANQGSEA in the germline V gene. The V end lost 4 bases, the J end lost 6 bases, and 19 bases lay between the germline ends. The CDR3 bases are TGCAGCGTTGGGGTTTCAGGGCTTCGTTCCGAGCAGTACTTC. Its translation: CSVGVSGLRSEQYF.

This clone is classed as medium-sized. This CDR3 reads CASSPSEVQRGGETQYF. The DNA of the CDR3 is TGTGCCAGCAGCCCCTCCGAGGTCCAAAGGGGGGGGGAGACCCAGTACTTC. This sequence joins TRBV11-2 and TRBJ2-5, with D perhaps matching TRBD2 (7 bases). CDR1 and CDR2 from the germline V gene are SGHAT and FQNNGV. The CDR3 extends over 17 amino acids. The V and J ends lost 5 bases and 5 bases respectively, with 24 bases between them. Full variable domain (rest looked up from reference TRBV11-2 and TRBJ2-5): EAGVAQSPRYKIIEKRQSVAFWCNPISGHATLYWYQQILGQGPKLLIQFQNNGVVDDSQLPKDRFSAERLKGVDSTLKIQPAKLEDSAVYLCASSPSEVQRGGETQYFGPGTRLLVL.

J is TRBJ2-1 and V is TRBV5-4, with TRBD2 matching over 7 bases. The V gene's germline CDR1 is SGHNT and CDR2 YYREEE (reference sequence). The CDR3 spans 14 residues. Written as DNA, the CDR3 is TGTTCGAGCGGGCTAGCGGCCTCCTACAATGAGCAGTTCTTC. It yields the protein CSSGLAASYNEQFF. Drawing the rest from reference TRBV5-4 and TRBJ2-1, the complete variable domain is ETGVTQSPTHLIKTRGQQVTLRCSSQSGHNTVSWYQQALGQGPQFIFQYYREEENGRGNFPPRFSGLQFPNYSSELNVNALELDDSALYLCSSGLAASYNEQFFGPGTRLTVL.

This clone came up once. The CDR3 DNA sequence: TGTGCCTGGAGGGAAGAAGGACAGGGGTTTCGAGGCTACACCTTC. Protein product: CAWREEGQGFRGYTF. The chain combines TRBV30 with TRBJ1-2; 9 bases align to TRBD1. The CDR3 extends over 15 amino acids. Trimming at V came to 3 bases and at J to 8 bases, leaving 13 bases not matched to a gene. Germline V gene data show CDR1 as GTSNPN and CDR2 as SVGIG (reference sequence).